These 27 T cell receptor beta chains originate from one sample sequenced in a study of early T cells in non-severe SARS-CoV-2 infection (dated by TCRdb to the early 2020s). Library construction relied on 5' RACE. The instrument was a NextSeq 500. TCRdb's own reprocessing of the public reads used fastp at Q25 and MiXCR and kept productive beta chains. Each record represents a unique CDR3 protein, reported with the most common genes and DNA among its rows. In all, the sample holds roughly 46,000 distinct CDR3 sequences, and 5% to 6% of those were seen once. The ten biggest clones cover about 4.9% of the sample. Sample: whole blood, taken at baseline. The receptors originated from an adult who was a healthcare worker with PCR-confirmed SARS-CoV-2 infection or an uninfected control (not recorded which).

This clonotype occurred many times. The rearrangement links TRBV6-5 to TRBJ2-2, with D hard to call. Germline V gives CDR1 MNHEY, CDR2 SVGAGI. The CDR3 has 14 residues. The V end lost 7 bases, the J end lost 1 base, and 10 bases lay between the germline ends. This CDR3 reads CASMGLMNTGELFF. The CDR3, as DNA: TGTGCCAGCATGGGCCTTATGAACACCGGGGAGCTGTTTTTT.

This clonotype was picked up many times. This chain connects TRBV20-1 to TRBJ2-7, with D possibly TRBD2 on 5 matching bases. This CDR3 contains 13 residues. Germline-derived CDR1 and CDR2 are DFQATT and SNEGSKA (reference sequence). The V and J ends lost 0 bases and 7 bases respectively, with 13 bases between them. CDR3 nucleotides: TGCAGTGCTAGAGATTCAACTAGGGATGAGCAGTACTTC. This gives the protein CSARDSTRDEQYF.

This clonotype was counted ten times or more. The chain uses TRBV20-1 and TRBJ2-1; D remains ambiguous. Per the germline V gene, CDR1 is DFQATT and CDR2 is SNEGSKA (reference sequence). This CDR3 contains 11 residues. Deletions cut 3 bases from V and 10 bases from J, with 10 bases between. The CDR3 DNA reads TGCAGTGCTAGGCTGACTGGGGAGCAGTTCTTC. This sequence encodes CSARLTGEQFF.

This clonotype came up many times. CDR3 nucleotide sequence: TGTGCCAGCCTGGACCCAGGGCCCCTCGAGCAGTACTTC. This encodes CASLDPGPLEQYF. V gene TRBV6-5 combines with J gene TRBJ2-7; the D gene is possibly TRBD1 (5 bases). Germline V gives CDR1 MNHEY, CDR2 SVGAGI. This CDR3 spans 13 amino acids. Trimming stripped 8 bases from V and 6 bases from J, with 17 bases between.

This clonotype showed up just a few times. The rearrangement uses TRBV6-5 and TRBJ1-5; 10 bases map to TRBD1. The CDR3 consists of 15 residues. CDR1 is MNHEY, CDR2 SVGAGI, per germline. V dropped 6 bases and J dropped 5; count of bases not matched to a gene: 7. The CDR3 DNA is TGTGCCAGCAGCCGCGGGACAGGGGCGGATCAGCCCCAGCATTTT. This encodes CASSRGTGADQPQHF.

The sample holds many counts of this clonotype. In DNA form, the CDR3 reads TGTGCCAGCAGCTTAGTTCAGAGTATGAACACTGAAGCTTTCTTT. It specifies CASSLVQSMNTEAFF. V gene TRBV11-1 combines with J gene TRBJ1-1; D is unresolved. The CDR3 loop spans 15 amino acids. Trimming took off 1 base at V and 0 bases at J, with 9 bases between the two ends. Germline CDR1 and CDR2: SGHAT and FQDESV (reference sequence).

This clonotype was seen many times. The CDR3 loop reads CASSQDGGKVSGANVLTF. CDR3 DNA sequence: TGCGCCAGCAGCCAAGATGGGGGAAAGGTCTCTGGGGCCAACGTCCTGACTTTC. The rearrangement uses TRBV4-1 and TRBJ2-6; D might be TRBD1 or TRBD2, each matching 5 bases. Germline CDR1 reads MGHRA; CDR2 reads YSYEKL. V gave up 0 bases and J gave up 0 bases, with 12 bases separating them. The CDR3 length is 18 residues.

This clonotype showed up many times. The chain employs TRBV30 and TRBJ1-5; 7 bases fit TRBD1. J gave up 2 bases and V 2 bases, and 6 bases lay outside the gene matches. CDR3 size: 15 residues. The V gene's germline CDR1 is GTSNPN and CDR2 SVGIG (reference sequence). The DNA for the CDR3 is TGTGCCTGGAGTTCAGGACAGGCAGGCAATCAGCCCCAGCATTTT. This codes for CAWSSGQAGNQPQHF.

There are many counts of this clonotype. V usage is TRBV21-1 and J usage is TRBJ1-5; no check of the table's D call, TRBD1, against the DNA was made. TRBV21-1 is labeled a pseudogene. The CDR3 loop spans 17 amino acids. CDR3 nucleotides: TGTGCCAGCAGCAAAGATCCAGGGGGCGCATGCAATCAGCCCCAGCATTTT. Encoded protein: CASSKDPGGACNQPQHF.

This clonotype was counted many times. The CDR3 bases are TGCAGTGCCCGACGGTGGGGTTCGACGAACACTGAAGCTTTCTTT. Its protein is CSARRWGSTNTEAFF. The rearrangement links TRBV20-1 to TRBJ1-1; D is ambiguous. In germline, CDR1 is DFQATT, CDR2 SNEGSKA (reference sequence). V lost 6 bases to trimming and J lost 1 base, with 18 bases between them. The CDR3 has 15 residues.

This clonotype occurred many times. The chain links TRBV27 to TRBJ1-5, with 9 positions matching TRBD1. The CDR3 is 15 residues long. After removal of 6 bases from V and 4 bases from J, the junction contained 7 bases not matched to a gene. Germline CDR1 reads MNHEY; CDR2 reads SMNVEV (reference sequence). The CDR3 spells CASSKQGARNQPQHF. The CDR3 bases are TGTGCCAGCAGCAAACAGGGGGCGCGGAATCAGCCCCAGCATTTT.

In this sample, this clonotype turned up many times. This chain joins TRBV19 and TRBJ2-1; D is undetermined. This CDR3 is built from 13 residues. The germline gives CDR1 LNHDA, CDR2 SQIVND (reference sequence). The V end was cut by 5 bases, the J end by 4 bases, with 9 bases between. This CDR3 reads CASSPTTYNEQFF. CDR3 nucleotide sequence: TGTGCCAGTAGTCCCACAACTTACAATGAGCAGTTCTTC.

At least ten counts were recorded for this clonotype. The V gene is TRBV20-1, the J gene TRBJ2-7; TRBD2 matches 8 bases. V was pared by 6 bases and J by 5 bases, with 18 bases of the junction left unmatched. Germline CDR1 DFQATT, CDR2 SNEGSKA (reference sequence). This CDR3 is 16 amino acids long. CDR3 sequence: CSAPRTSSAWGDEQYF. The CDR3 nucleotides are TGCAGTGCGCCCAGGACTAGCTCGGCTTGGGGGGACGAGCAGTACTTC.

The table lists this clonotype with many counts. The V gene is TRBV20-1, the J gene TRBJ1-4; D might be TRBD1 (5 bases). The germline gives CDR1 DFQATT, CDR2 SNEGSKA (reference sequence). V dropped 5 bases and J dropped 4 bases, with 8 bases sitting between them. CDR3 length equals 12 residues. CDR3 DNA sequence: TGCAGTGCTCGGGACTATAATGAAAAACTGTTTTTT. The encoded protein is CSARDYNEKLFF.

On this clonotype itself: This could be a read error, since a much larger clone is one nucleotide away. Because the CDR3 is missing its conserved closing phenylalanine or tryptophan, this is likely a read error. This chain joins TRBV7-3 and TRBJ2-1; 9 positions match TRBD2. V lost 5 bases to trimming and J lost 6 bases; unmatched junction nucleotides: 14. Germline V gene sequence: CDR1 SGHTA, CDR2 FQGTGA. This CDR3 spans 17 amino acids. CDR3 loop: CASSTRASGMGGNEQFL. Here the CDR3 DNA reads TGTGCCAGCAGCACACGAGCTAGCGGGATGGGCGGCAATGAGCAGTTCCTC.

In its sample, this clonotype was seen many times. This rearrangement joins TRBV6-5 to TRBJ1-2; 10 bases fit TRBD1. The CDR3 sequence is 16 residues long. The trim removed 6 bases at V and 6 bases at J, leaving 13 bases unmatched. In germline, CDR1 is MNHEY, CDR2 SVGAGI. The CDR3 is CASSPVSGQGHNGYTF. The CDR3 region has the DNA TGTGCCAGCAGCCCCGTTTCGGGACAGGGGCATAATGGCTACACCTTC.

The table lists this clonotype with many counts. The gene calls are TRBV20-1 and TRBJ2-3; D unresolved. There are 17 residues in the CDR3. V was shortened by 7 bases and J by 0 bases, with 23 bases between the two germline ends. CDR1 DFQATT and CDR2 SNEGSKA come from the germline V gene (reference sequence). DNA for the CDR3: TGCAGTGTACGTGGCTCTTATACGGAGATTAGCACAGATACGCAGTATTTT. Protein sequence: CSVRGSYTEISTDTQYF.

This clonotype appeared a few times. The chain combines TRBV15 with TRBJ1-4; no clear D. The CDR3 consists of 14 residues. Germline V gene sequence: CDR1 LNHNV, CDR2 YYDKDF (reference sequence). Trimming took 3 bases from V and 4 from J, leaving 9 bases between them. CDR3 sequence reads: CATSSRSYNEKLFF. The CDR3 DNA reads as TGTGCCACCAGCAGTAGAAGTTATAATGAAAAACTGTTTTTT.

This clonotype was counted ten times or more. The chain links TRBV6-5 to TRBJ2-5, with D tentatively TRBD1 or TRBD2 (5 bases each). CDR3 length: 15 residues. V was shortened by 11 bases and J by 2 bases, with 21 bases between the two germline ends. Germline V CDR1 and CDR2: MNHEY, SVGAGI. The CDR3 bases are TGTGCCGCCAGACCACTGATGGGACGTCAAGAGACCCAGTACTTC. It translates to CAARPLMGRQETQYF.

This clonotype was detected many times. The chain combines TRBV12-3 or TRBV12-4 with TRBJ2-7; D may be TRBD2 (5 bases). The CDR3 consists of 14 residues. V was cut by 3 bases and J by 3 bases, with 12 bases left in between. As DNA, the CDR3 is TGTGCCAGCAGTTTGGGAGACACCGTCTACGAGCAGTACTTC. Amino acid sequence: CASSLGDTVYEQYF.

This clonotype was recorded many times. The rearrangement joins TRBV12-3 or TRBV12-4 to TRBJ2-7, with 13 bases lining up with TRBD2. V lost 4 bases, J lost 1 base, and 19 bases stayed unmatched. This CDR3 has 21 amino acids. The CDR3, as DNA: TGTGCCAGCAGTTCTAAGACCCCCCCACTAGCGGGAGGGCCTAGGTCCTACGAGCAGTACTTC. Its protein product is CASSSKTPPLAGGPRSYEQYF.

This clonotype was detected ten times or more. The chain couples TRBV18 to TRBJ1-5; D may be TRBD1 (5 bases). The ends were cut back, 3 bases at V and 0 bases at J, with 18 bases in the middle. Germline assignment: CDR1 KGHSH and CDR2 LQKENI. The CDR3 runs to 18 residues. CDR3: CASSPPGPGPYSNQPQHF. In nucleotides, the CDR3 is TGTGCCAGCTCACCGCCAGGCCCGGGGCCTTATAGCAATCAGCCCCAGCATTTT.

This clonotype has ten or more counts. This chain joins TRBV27 and TRBJ2-3; D perhaps matches TRBD1 (5 bases). The CDR3 runs to 14 residues. V was trimmed by 6 bases and J by 3 bases, leaving 13 bases between them. The germline V gene has CDR1 MNHEY and CDR2 SMNVEV (reference sequence). CDR3 nucleotide sequence: TGTGCCAGCAGGAATCTTTCAGGGACAGATACGCAGTATTTT. Amino acids: CASRNLSGTDTQYF.

This clonotype was seen many times. The chain joins TRBV29-1 to TRBJ2-7, with D perhaps TRBD1 (5 bases). Germline values: CDR1 SQVTM, CDR2 ANQGSEA. The length of the CDR3 is 13 residues. Between the trimmed V and J ends, which lost 0 bases and 2 bases, there was a span of 8 bases. The CDR3 loop reads CSVEDGHPYEQYF. CDR3 nucleotide sequence: TGCAGCGTTGAAGATGGACACCCCTACGAGCAGTACTTC.

There are many counts of this clonotype. The chain recombines TRBV29-1 with TRBJ1-1; 9 bases match TRBD1. Germline V gene lookup returns CDR1 SQVTM and CDR2 ANQGSEA. The CDR3 loop spans 13 amino acids. The V gene end was trimmed by 6 bases and the J gene end by 8 bases; junction bases not matched to a gene: 10. The CDR3 sequence: CSVSGQGISEAFF. The CDR3 nucleotides read TGCAGCGTGTCGGGACAGGGTATTTCCGAAGCTTTCTTT. Looking up the rest from reference TRBV29-1 and TRBJ1-1 gives the full variable domain: SAVISQKPSRDICQRGTSLTIQCQVDSQVTMMFWYRQQPGQSLTLIATANQGSEATYESGFVIDKFPISRPNLTFSTLTVSNMSPEDSSIYLCSVSGQGISEAFFGQGTRLTVV.

The sample holds many counts of this clonotype. The CDR3, as DNA: TGTGCCAGCTGCACCCTTTTAGCGGGAGGTCACATTCAGTACTTC. Translating it yields CASCTLLAGGHIQYF. J is TRBJ2-4 and V is TRBV28, with 10 bases identical to TRBD2. From germline, CDR1 is MDHEN and CDR2 SYDVKM. The CDR3 has 15 amino acids. V shed 8 bases, J shed 8 bases, and the junction held 12 bases outside the gene matches.

This clonotype was picked up many times. The V gene is TRBV6-5, the J gene TRBJ1-2; no clear D gene. Trimming pared 6 bases from V and 5 bases from J, leaving 10 bases between. Germline CDR1 and CDR2: MNHEY and SVGAGI. This CDR3 contains 12 residues. Written as DNA, the CDR3 is TGTGCCAGCAGCAAAGGTCGTTATGGCTACACCTTC. It encodes CASSKGRYGYTF.